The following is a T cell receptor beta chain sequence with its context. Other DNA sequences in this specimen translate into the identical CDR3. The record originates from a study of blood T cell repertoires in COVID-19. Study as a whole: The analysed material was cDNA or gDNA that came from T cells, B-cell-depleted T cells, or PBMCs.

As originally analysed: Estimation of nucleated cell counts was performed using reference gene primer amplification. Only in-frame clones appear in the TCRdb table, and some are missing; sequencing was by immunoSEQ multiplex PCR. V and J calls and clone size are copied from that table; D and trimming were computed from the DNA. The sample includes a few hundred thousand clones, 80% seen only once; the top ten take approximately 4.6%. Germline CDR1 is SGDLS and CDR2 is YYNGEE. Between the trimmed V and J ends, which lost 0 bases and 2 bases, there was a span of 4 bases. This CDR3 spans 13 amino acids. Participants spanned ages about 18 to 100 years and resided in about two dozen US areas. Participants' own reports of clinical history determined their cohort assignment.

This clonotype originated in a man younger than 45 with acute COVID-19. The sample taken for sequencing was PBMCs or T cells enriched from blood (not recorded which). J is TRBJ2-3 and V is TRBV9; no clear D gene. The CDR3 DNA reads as TGTGCCAGCAGCGTAGCCCTCACAGATACGCAGTATTTT. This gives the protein CASSVALTDTQYF.